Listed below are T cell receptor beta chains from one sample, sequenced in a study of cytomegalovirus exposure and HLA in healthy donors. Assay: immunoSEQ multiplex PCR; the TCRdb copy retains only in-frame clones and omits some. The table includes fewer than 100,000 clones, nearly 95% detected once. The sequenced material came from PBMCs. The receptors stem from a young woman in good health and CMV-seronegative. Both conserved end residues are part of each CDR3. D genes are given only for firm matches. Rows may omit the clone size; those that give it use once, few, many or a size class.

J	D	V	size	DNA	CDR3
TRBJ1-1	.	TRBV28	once	TGTGCCAGCAGTTTAGAGGTCGGGAGTGGCACTGAAGCTTTCTTT	CASSLEVGSGTEAFF
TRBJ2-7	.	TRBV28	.	TGTGCCAGCAGTTTGGAGAGCGGAAGCTCCTACGAGCAGTACTTC	CASSLESGSSYEQYF
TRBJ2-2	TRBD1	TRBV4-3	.	TGCGCCAGCAGCCAAGGTTGGATGGCCAGGGGGCTCGGGACCGGGGAGCTGTTTTTT	CASSQGWMARGLGTGELFF
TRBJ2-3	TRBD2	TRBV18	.	TGTGCCAGCTCACCCCGGACTAGCGGGAGTGCGGGGGATACGCAGTATTTT	CASSPRTSGSAGDTQYF
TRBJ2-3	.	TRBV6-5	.	TGTGCCAGCACTAACAGGCCAGATACGCAGTATTTT	CASTNRPDTQYF
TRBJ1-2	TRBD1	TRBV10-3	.	TGTGCCATCAGTGTTACAGGGGAAAGGAGTGGCTACACCTTC	CAISVTGERSGYTF
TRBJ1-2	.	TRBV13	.	TGTGCCAGCAGCCCCTCACGAACCTACACTTTTAGCCGCTACACCTTC	CASSPSRTYTFSRYTF
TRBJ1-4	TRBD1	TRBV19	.	TGTGCCAGTAGCCAGGGCAGGGGGATTGAAAAACTGTTTTTT	CASSQGRGIEKLFF
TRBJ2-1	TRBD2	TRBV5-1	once	TGCGCCAGCAGCTTGGAGGGACTAGGCTCCTACAATGAGCAGTTCTTC	CASSLEGLGSYNEQFF
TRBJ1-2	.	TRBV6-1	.	TGTGCCAGCATCATCGACAGGCCGGGTGTCTATGGCTACACCTTC	CASIIDRPGVYGYTF
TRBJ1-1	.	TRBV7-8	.	TGTGCCAGCAGCTTAGGGCTGACAGTAGGGAACACTGAAGCTTTCTTT	CASSLGLTVGNTEAFF
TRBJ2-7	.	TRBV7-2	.	TGTGCCAGCAGCTTAGCTCCGGAGCAGTACTTC	CASSLAPEQYF
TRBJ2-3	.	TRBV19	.	TGTGCCAGTTCTACGGGGGATAGCACAGATACGCAGTATTTT	CASSTGDSTDTQYF
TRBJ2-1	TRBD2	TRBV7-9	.	TGTGCCAGCAGCTCGACAGCGGGAGGCTCCTACAATGAGCAGTTCTTC	CASSSTAGGSYNEQFF
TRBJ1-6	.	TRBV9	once	TGTGCCAGCAGCGTATCTGGCACCGCAAAAAATTCACCCCTCCACTTT	CASSVSGTAKNSPLHF
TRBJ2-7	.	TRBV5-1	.	TGCGCCAGCAGCTTGGACAGGGTAGGGGGCTACGAGCAGTACTTC	CASSLDRVGGYEQYF